This T cell receptor (beta chain) comes out of a study of T cells after somatic rescue of genetic block. Here immunoSEQ multiplex PCR was the method, and the copy in TCRdb shows in-frame clones only, minus some. The profile shows about 52,000 clones, more than 90% of them singletons. This TCR derives from a child under two years old. Material: peripheral blood mononuclear cells (PBMCs).

CDR3 sequence: CASSPAGPGNTIYF. For the CDR3, the DNA is TGTGCCAGCAGCCCCGCGGGCCCAGGAAACACCATATATTTT. V gene TRBV7-3 combines with J gene TRBJ1-3; D is unresolved. CDR1 is SGHTA and CDR2 is FQGTGA in the germline V gene. The V and J ends lost 5 bases and 4 bases respectively, with 12 bases between them. The CDR3 has 14 residues. Looking up the rest from reference TRBV7-3 and TRBJ1-3 gives the full variable domain: GAGVSQTPSNKVTEKGKYVELRCDPISGHTALYWYRQSLGQGPEFLIYFQGTGAADDSGLPNDRFFAVRPEGSVSTLKIQRTERGDSAVYLCASSPAGPGNTIYFGEGSWLTVV.